What follows are 2 T cell receptor beta chains derived from one specimen sequenced in a study of T cells in Graves' hyperthyroidism and ophthalmopathy. RNA transcripts were the template for amplifying TCR beta CDR3 regions. The study used the HTBI primer set for a first-round RT-PCR of the TCR CDR3. TCRdb reprocessed the multiplex PCR reads with MiXCR, giving one entry per CDR3 protein. Of around 600,000 distinct CDR3 sequences in the sample, 13% to 15% are singletons; the top ten hold about 6.6%. Sequencing was done on a sample of blood. The receptor source for this set is a woman between 18 and 29 years old with Graves' ophthalmopathy.

This clonotype was seen many times. The rearrangement uses TRBV20-1 and TRBJ1-2; D perhaps matches TRBD1 (6 bases). This CDR3 region has 15 residues. V lost 1 base and J 5 bases, leaving 17 bases between the germline ends. Germline V gene data show CDR1 as DFQATT and CDR2 as SNEGSKA (reference sequence). CDR3 sequence: CSARAFSGVGYGYTF. The CDR3 bases are TGCAGTGCTAGAGCTTTTTCAGGGGTAGGGTATGGCTACACCTTC.

This clonotype was found many times. Germline is not matched at one junction end, which may reflect a read error. This chain connects TRBV12-3 or TRBV12-4 to TRBJ1-2; D remains ambiguous. This CDR3 has 11 residues. The CDR3 is CASSLGGGYTF. The CDR3 DNA follows: TGTGCCAGCAGCTTAGGAGGGGGCTACACCTTC.